This T cell receptor beta chain was sequenced during a study of control samples from healthy donors and cancer patients. V was cut by 10 bases and J by 2 bases, with 15 bases left in between. The CDR3 has 13 amino acids. The germline CDR1 and CDR2 sequences are MNHEY and SVGAGI. Assay used: immunoSEQ multiplex PCR; TCRdb lists only in-frame clones, some missing. Among some 100,000 clones listed, 80% to 90% were seen once. The sequenced sample consisted of blood. This sequence joins TRBV6-5 and TRBJ2-7; the D call may be TRBD1 or TRBD2 (5 bases each). The TCR comes from a man aged 30 to 39 in good health. As DNA, the CDR3 is TGTGCCACCACCGGGACGGGGACCTACGAGCAGTACTTC. Its protein product is CATTGTGTYEQYF.